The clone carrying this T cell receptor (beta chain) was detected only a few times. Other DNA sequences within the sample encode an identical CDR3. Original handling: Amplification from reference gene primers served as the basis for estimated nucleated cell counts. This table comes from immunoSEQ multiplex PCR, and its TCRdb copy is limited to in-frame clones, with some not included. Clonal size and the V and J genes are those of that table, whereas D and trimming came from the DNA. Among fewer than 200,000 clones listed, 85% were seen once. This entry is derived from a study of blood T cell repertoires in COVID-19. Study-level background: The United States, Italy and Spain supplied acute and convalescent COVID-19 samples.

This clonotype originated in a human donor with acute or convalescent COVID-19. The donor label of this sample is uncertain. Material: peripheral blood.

The CDR3: CASSPGQGLYEQYF. The CDR3 DNA is TGTGCCAGCAGCCCGGGACAGGGGCTCTACGAGCAGTACTTC. The chain recombines TRBV27 with TRBJ2-7; 10 nucleotides line up with TRBD1. CDR3 length: 14 residues. CDR1 is MNHEY and CDR2 is SMNVEV in the germline V gene (reference sequence). Unmatched junction bases numbered 5, after V lost 6 bases and J lost 3 bases.